This is a list of T cell receptor beta chains from one sample in a study of CD8+CD57+ T cells in acquired aplastic anemia. TCRdb called the reads again in MiXCR, with one record for every CDR3 protein. The table lists some 120,000 distinct CDR3 sequences, 40% to 60% of them singletons. What was sequenced was sorted CD4+, CD8+, or CD8+CD57+ T cells (not recorded which) from PBMCs. The source of these receptors is a human donor in good health, serving as a control. The CDR3 runs from the conserved cysteine through the conserved F or W. Each record gives: D gene, J gene, clone size, V gene, CDR3 DNA, CDR3 protein. The D gene is left open where the match is weak. Rows may omit the clone size; those that give it use once, few, many or a size class.

>TRBD1|TRBJ1-4|many|TRBV7-2
TGTGCCAGCAGCGAGAGGACAGGGAGGGAAAAACTGTTTTTT
CASSERTGREKLFF
>NA|TRBJ1-6|NA|TRBV12-3/TRBV12-4
TGTGCCAGCAGTTTAGGTAGGGGGACCTTCATCCCCCTCCACTTT
CASSLGRGTFIPLHF
>TRBD2|TRBJ2-1|NA|TRBV2
TGTGCCAGCACCGGACTAGCGGGTGGGAATGAGCAGTTCTTC
CASTGLAGGNEQFF
>TRBD1|TRBJ1-1|NA|TRBV20-1
TGCAGTGCTAGTAGGCCAGGGGGGCGGACAGCCCCCGGGTGGTACACTGAAGCTTTCTTT
CSASRPGGRTAPGWYTEAFF
>TRBD1|TRBJ2-3|NA|TRBV10-2
TGCGCCAGCACTGGACAGGGACCTGGGAAGAATACGCAGTATTTT
CASTGQGPGKNTQYF
>NA|TRBJ2-1|few|TRBV2
TGTGCCAGCAGTGAACAGGGGTTGGATGAGCAGTTCTTC
CASSEQGLDEQFF
>TRBD1|TRBJ2-7|many|TRBV6-1
TGTGCCAGCAGCCGTGACAGGGGAACCTACGAGCAGTACTTC
CASSRDRGTYEQYF
>TRBD1|TRBJ1-1|many|TRBV6-2/TRBV6-3
TGTGCCAGCAGTTACGGGGGGACAGAGGGACGGACTGAAGCTTTCTTT
CASSYGGTEGRTEAFF
>TRBD2|TRBJ2-1|NA|TRBV3-1
TGTGCCAGCAGCCCCCGACAGAGGCTAGCGGGGGACAAGAATGAGCAGTTCTTC
CASSPRQRLAGDKNEQFF
>NA|TRBJ2-1|many|TRBV4-3
TGCGCCAGCAGCCAACGGGGGCAGGGGGATGGCAATGAGCAGTTCTTC
CASSQRGQGDGNEQFF
>TRBD1|TRBJ1-5|many|TRBV20-1
TGCAGTGTTGGGACAGGGACTCAGCCCCAGCATTTT
CSVGTGTQPQHF
>NA|TRBJ1-4|NA|TRBV2
TGTGCCAGCAGTTACTCGACGGGCGGGGGGGGAGAAAAACTGTTTTTT
CASSYSTGGGGEKLFF
>NA|TRBJ2-5|many|TRBV7-2
TGTGCCAGCAGCTTAGGCAGGGTACAAGAGACCCAGTACTTC
CASSLGRVQETQYF
>TRBD1|TRBJ1-1|NA|TRBV29-1
TGCAGCGTAGGACAGGTCGAAAGAGCTTTCTTT
CSVGQVERAFF
>NA|TRBJ2-3|NA|TRBV10-3
TGTGCCATCAGTTCGGGACGCTTTTCAGATACGCAGTATTTT
CAISSGRFSDTQYF
>NA|TRBJ2-2|many|TRBV3-1
TGTGCCAGCAGCCAATCGACATGGGGTCTGTTTTTT
CASSQSTWGLFF
>NA|TRBJ1-6|NA|TRBV7-6
TGTGCCAGCAGCTTGGGAGCCTCACCCCTCCACTTT
CASSLGASPLHF
>NA|TRBJ2-7|many|TRBV2
TGTGCCAGCAGAACACGGGGCAGTATTGGGGACGAGCAGTACTTC
CASRTRGSIGDEQYF
>TRBD2|TRBJ2-7|NA|TRBV11-2
TGTGCCAGCAGCTTAGTGAGGGCTAGCGGGGGGATCTCCTACGAGCAGTACTTC
CASSLVRASGGISYEQYF
>NA|TRBJ1-2|NA|TRBV7-8
TGTGCCAGCAGCCGCAAGCAACTATATGGCCACACCTTC
CASSRKQLYGHTF
>NA|TRBJ1-5|many|TRBV7-3
TGTGCCAGCAGCCCTGCCGGGGCAGGTCAGCCCCAGCATTTT
CASSPAGAGQPQHF
>NA|TRBJ1-1|many|TRBV5-1
TGCGCCAGCAGCTCCACCACTAACGGGGTGAACGCTGAAGCTTTCTTT
CASSSTTNGVNAEAFF
>TRBD2|TRBJ2-7|NA|TRBV15
TGTGCCCCCACCGGTTCTAGCGGGAGGGGGAATGGCGAGCAGTACTTC
CAPTGSSGRGNGEQYF
>NA|TRBJ1-3|few|TRBV27
TGTGCCAGCAGTTTTCAGGCCCTCTCTGGAAACACCATATATTTT
CASSFQALSGNTIYF
>NA|TRBJ2-5|few|TRBV2
TGTGCCAGCGGGACACAAGAGACCCAGTACTTC
CASGTQETQYF
>TRBD1|TRBJ1-2|NA|TRBV2
TGTGCCAGCAGGCCTGGACAGGGAAGGGGTTATGGCTACACCTTC
CASRPGQGRGYGYTF
>TRBD1|TRBJ1-4|many|TRBV19
TGTGCCAGTAGTGGACAGGGGGCTAATGAAAAACTGTTTTTT
CASSGQGANEKLFF
>NA|TRBJ1-1|many|TRBV20-1
TGCAGTGCTAGAGATAATCGGAACACTGAAGCTTTCTTT
CSARDNRNTEAFF
>TRBD1|TRBJ1-3|NA|TRBV25-1
TGTGCCAGCAGTAAGACAGGGGGAGGAAACACCATATATTTT
CASSKTGGGNTIYF
>NA|TRBJ1-1|NA|TRBV20-1
TGCAGTGCTAGTGGGAACACTGAAGCTTTCTTT
CSASGNTEAFF
>TRBD1|TRBJ1-1|many|TRBV11-2
TGTGCCAGCAGCTTAGGCCGGGACAGGCGTTTGAGCACTGAAGCTTTCTTT
CASSLGRDRRLSTEAFF
>TRBD1|TRBJ1-2|NA|TRBV6-1
TGTGCCACCTGGAGGGGGCCTAACTATGGCTACACCTTC
CATWRGPNYGYTF
>NA|TRBJ1-2|many|TRBV2
TGTGCCAGCAGTGCCCGACAGGCCGACTATGGCTACACCTTC
CASSARQADYGYTF
>TRBD1|TRBJ2-7|NA|TRBV18
TGTGCCAGCTCACAGACCGGAAGAACGACAGGGGCCAGCTACGAGCAGTACTTC
CASSQTGRTTGASYEQYF
>NA|TRBJ2-7|NA|TRBV7-6
TGTGCCAGCAGCACGGGCCTACGGGGATTTGGCGAGCAGTACTTC
CASSTGLRGFGEQYF
>TRBD1|TRBJ1-6|NA|TRBV11-1
TGTGCCAGCAGCCCCGGGGGGGGACAGGGGAATTCACCCCTCCACTTT
CASSPGGGQGNSPLHF
>TRBD1|TRBJ2-3|many|TRBV5-1
TGCGCCAGCAGCATCGGGACAGGGGCAGATACGCAGTATTTT
CASSIGTGADTQYF
>NA|TRBJ1-3|many|TRBV12-3/TRBV12-4
TGTGCCAGCAGTTTTAATGTAGGGGCTGGAAACACCATATATTTT
CASSFNVGAGNTIYF
>NA|TRBJ2-5|many|TRBV10-2
TGCGCCAGCAATGACAGGGGCGGGGGGATGGACTGGGAGACCCAGTACTTC
CASNDRGGGMDWETQYF
>TRBD1|TRBJ1-1|NA|TRBV20-1
TGCAGTGCCAGAGTGGGGGACAGGGGGGCTTTCTTT
CSARVGDRGAFF